The clone carrying this TCR beta chain was counted ten times or more. This sample is part of a study of blood T cell repertoires in COVID-19. Per the germline V gene, CDR1 is MDHEN and CDR2 is SYDVKM. V lost 5 bases, J lost 3 bases, and 13 bases stayed unmatched. The CDR3 runs to 18 residues. As originally analysed: Amplification with reference gene primers provided the estimates of nucleated cell counts. The table came from immunoSEQ multiplex PCR; TCRdb's copy has only in-frame clones and leaves some out. From that table come the V and J calls and clone size; the DNA was used to work out D and trimming. The repertoire holds 280,000 or so clones, 88% seen once, with 5.5% to 8% in the top ten.

The chain couples TRBV28 to TRBJ2-6; TRBD1 matches at 7 bases. The sample taken for sequencing was peripheral blood. This TCR derives from a woman in her 30s who had recovered from COVID-19. As DNA, the CDR3 is TGTGCCAGCAGTGGCCACGACAGGGAGTGTTGTGGGGCCAACGTCCTGACTTTC. Residues: CASSGHDRECCGANVLTF.